Sequencing of this T cell receptor beta chain was carried out in a study of cytomegalovirus exposure and HLA in healthy donors. The PCR made use of 60 Vbeta and 13 Jbeta primers. Sequenced by immunoSEQ multiplex PCR; TCRdb stores in-frame clones only, minus some. The data contain approximately 180,000 clones, more than 60% of them singletons. V trimming: 6 bases; J trimming: 6 bases; junction bases outside the gene matches: 8. CDR1 MNHEY and CDR2 SMNVEV come from the germline V gene (reference sequence). The CDR3 has 15 residues. The chain is built from TRBV27 and TRBJ2-2; 9 bases map to TRBD2. The clonotype originates from an older woman in good health and CMV-seropositive. Input material: PBMCs. The CDR3 DNA is TGTGCCAGCAGCCCGCGGCGGGGGGGGTCCGGGGAGCTGTTTTTT. Its translation: CASSPRRGGSGELFF.